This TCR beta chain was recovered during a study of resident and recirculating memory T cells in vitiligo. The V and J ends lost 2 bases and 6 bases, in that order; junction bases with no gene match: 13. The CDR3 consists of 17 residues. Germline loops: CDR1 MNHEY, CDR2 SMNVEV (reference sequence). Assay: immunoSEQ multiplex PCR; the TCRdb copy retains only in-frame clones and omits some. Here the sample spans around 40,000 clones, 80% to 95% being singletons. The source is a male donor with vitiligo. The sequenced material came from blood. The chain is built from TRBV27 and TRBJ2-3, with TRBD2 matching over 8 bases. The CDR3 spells CASSLRAGGIAGDTQYF. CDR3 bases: TGTGCCAGCAGTTTACGGGCGGGGGGAATAGCGGGGGATACGCAGTATTTT.